This TCR beta chain was identified during a study of post-analysis software for immune sequencing data. The wider study: Courses of disease covered relapsing-remitting, secondary progressive and progressive-relapsing multiple sclerosis.

Note on this clonotype: The antigen remains unidentified.

Notes on the study in general: Samples made in the same batch grouped tightly together by F measure. Multiple sclerosis patients had significantly lower normalized Chao1 diversity than controls.

The library was made from cDNA and included unique molecular identifiers. From around 0.96 to 9.9 million T cells, 400,000 to 650,000 cDNA molecules were obtained. MiXCR was run by TCRdb on the PCR reads, yielding one entry per CDR3 protein. The sample includes 700,000 to 900,000 distinct CDR3 sequences, about half seen only once; the top ten take roughly 4.9%. The sequencing input was blood. The origin of this receptor is a girl under 18 with multiple sclerosis.

CDR3 sequence reads: CAISPLLTENYGYTF. Written as DNA, the CDR3 is TGTGCCATCAGTCCCCTATTGACAGAAAACTATGGCTACACCTTC. V gene TRBV10-3 combines with J gene TRBJ1-2; D is perhaps TRBD1 (5 bases). V was trimmed by 5 bases and J by 2 bases, leaving 15 bases between them. Germline CDR1 reads ENHRY; CDR2 reads SYGVKD. This CDR3 spans 15 amino acids.